The 18 T cell receptor beta chains listed next were all sequenced from one sample in a study of blood T cell repertoires in COVID-19. Assay: immunoSEQ multiplex PCR; the TCRdb copy retains only in-frame clones and omits some. Among 200,000 to 250,000 clones listed, approximately 85% were seen once. Sequencing was done on a sample of peripheral blood. The source of these receptors is a woman aged 70 to 79 with COVID-19, enrolled during active disease.

The CDR3 sequence: CASSLVQGNTEAFF. The CDR3, as DNA: TGTGCCAGCAGTTTAGTACAGGGAAACACTGAAGCTTTCTTT. J is TRBJ1-1 and V is TRBV6-5; maybe TRBD1 (6 bases). Germline lookup yields CDR1 MNHEY and CDR2 SVGAGI. With 4 bases removed from V and 2 bases from J, the gap between germline ends came to 11 bases. The CDR3 length is 14 residues.

The genes are TRBV11-2 and TRBJ2-1; 7 bases map to TRBD2. Germline trimming cut 4 bases from V and 0 bases from J; bases unmatched to any gene: 12. Per germline, CDR1 SGHAT and CDR2 FQNNGV. This CDR3 has 18 residues. CDR3 protein: CASSSAMSGASSYNEQFF. CDR3 DNA sequence: TGTGCCAGCAGCTCCGCGATGAGCGGGGCAAGCTCCTACAATGAGCAGTTCTTC.

The chain combines TRBV7-9 with TRBJ2-1; D is uncertain. The V and J ends lost 4 bases and 0 bases respectively, with 7 bases between them. The CDR3 has 14 residues. Germline V gene data show CDR1 as SEHNR and CDR2 as FQNEAQ (reference sequence). The CDR3 DNA reads TGTGCCAGCAGCTGGAGTGTCTCCTACAATGAGCAGTTCTTC. Its translation is CASSWSVSYNEQFF.

This clone came up once. The chain couples TRBV4-2 to TRBJ2-5; TRBD2 matches at 9 bases. This CDR3 has 17 amino acids. The germline V gene encodes CDR1 LGHNA and CDR2 YNFKEQ. V was clipped by 0 bases and J by 2 bases; unmatched bases: 7. The CDR3 bases are TGTGCCAGCAGCCAAGATAAGGCGGGAGGGGGACAAGAGACCCAGTACTTC. It translates to CASSQDKAGGGQETQYF.

The chain uses TRBV5-1 and TRBJ2-3; 7 bases are a match to TRBD2. The CDR3 is 15 residues long. With V trimmed by 2 bases and J by 0 bases, 3 bases remained unmatched. CDR1 is SGHRS, CDR2 YFSETQ, per germline. This chain's CDR3 is CASSFSSGSTDTQYF. CDR3 DNA sequence: TGCGCCAGCAGCTTTTCTAGCGGTAGCACAGATACGCAGTATTTT. The complete variable domain, with remaining parts taken from reference TRBV5-1 and TRBJ2-3, reads KAGVTQTPRYLIKTRGQQVTLSCSPISGHRSVSWYQQTPGQGLQFLFEYFSETQRNKGNFPGRFSGRQFSNSRSEMNVSTLELGDSALYLCASSFSSGSTDTQYFGPGTRLTVL.

The rearrangement links TRBV4-3 to TRBJ1-2; D possibly corresponds to TRBD1 (5 bases). Germline V lookup: CDR1 LGHNA, CDR2 YSLEER. V was trimmed by 1 base and J by 3 bases, leaving 12 bases between them. The CDR3 is made up of 15 amino acids. CDR3 nucleotides: TGCGCCAGCAGCCAAGTGGGCAGGGAGGACTATGGCTACACCTTC. This sequence encodes CASSQVGREDYGYTF.

V gene TRBV7-9 combines with J gene TRBJ2-1; weak D call: TRBD2 (5 bases). The germline gives CDR1 SEHNR, CDR2 FQNEAQ (reference sequence). The CDR3 length is 13 residues. V was trimmed by 5 bases and J by 10 bases, leaving 15 bases between them. CDR3 sequence reads: CASSPRGPQEQFF. The CDR3 nucleotides read TGTGCCAGCAGCCCACGAGGGCCTCAAGAGCAGTTCTTC.

This clone was counted between two and nine times. V and J are TRBV12-3 or TRBV12-4 and TRBJ1-2; a weak D match, TRBD1 (5 bases). V was trimmed by 6 bases and J by 6 bases, leaving 8 bases between them. This CDR3 comprises 11 residues. In DNA, the CDR3 is TGTGCCAGCAGAGGGACTGATGGCTACACCTTC. Translated, it gives CASRGTDGYTF.

This chain connects TRBV9 to TRBJ2-2; D is unresolved. CDR1 and CDR2 (germline): SGDLS, YYNGEE. Between the trimmed V and J ends, which lost 4 bases and 7 bases, there was a span of 14 bases. The CDR3 has 14 residues. DNA of the CDR3: TGTGCCAGCAGCCCCGTCAGTATTGTCGGGGAGCTGTTTTTT. Amino acid sequence: CASSPVSIVGELFF.

This clone occurred once. The rearrangement links TRBV13 to TRBJ2-7, with TRBD2 matching 16 bases. There are 16 residues in the CDR3. Germline trimming cut 4 bases from V and 2 bases from J; bases unmatched to any gene: 2. The V gene's germline CDR1 is PRHDT and CDR2 FYEKMQ (reference sequence). The chain's CDR3 is CASSSGTSGGAYEQYF. In DNA, the CDR3 is TGTGCCAGCAGCTCCGGGACTAGCGGGGGGGCCTACGAGCAGTACTTC.

The chain combines TRBV11-2 with TRBJ2-1; TRBD2 matches at 10 bases. This CDR3 has 16 amino acids. The V gene end was trimmed by 4 bases and the J gene end by 7 bases; junction bases not matched to a gene: 10. CDR1 SGHAT and CDR2 FQNNGV come from the germline V gene. The CDR3 here is CASSSRSGRAGNEQFF. The CDR3 DNA sequence: TGTGCCAGCAGCTCCAGAAGCGGGAGGGCGGGGAATGAGCAGTTCTTC.

The gene calls are TRBV9 and TRBJ2-3; 7 positions agree with TRBD1. Germline CDR1 reads SGDLS; CDR2 reads YYNGEE. The CDR3 covers 15 residues. V trimming: 6 bases; J trimming: 0 bases; junction bases outside the gene matches: 7. The chain's CDR3 is CASTETGASTDTQYF. The CDR3 DNA reads TGTGCCAGCACCGAAACAGGGGCTAGCACAGATACGCAGTATTTT.

As for this clone: The DNA is omitted, as the CDR3 cannot be located on it reliably, and the CDR3 follows TCRdb's listing. V gene TRBV7-2 combines with J gene TRBJ1-1; the table calls TRBD1, which could not be checked here. A total of 13 residues make up the CDR3, ends included. CDR1 is SGHTA, CDR2 FQGNSA, per germline. The CDR3 sequence: CASSLVGQGATFF.

This chain connects TRBV2 to TRBJ1-1; D unresolved. Germline CDR1 is SNHLY and CDR2 is FYNNEI. Trimming shortened V by 7 bases and J by 3 bases, and 15 bases separated the two germline ends. The CDR3 spans 14 residues. The CDR3 DNA is TGTGCCAGCAACGAACGCGGGTGGGACACTGAAGCTTTCTTT. Translation gives CASNERGWDTEAFF.

The chain recombines TRBV7-9 with TRBJ2-3; TRBD2 matches 10 bases. V was pared by 4 bases and J by 4 bases, with 17 bases of the junction left unmatched. This CDR3 contains 19 residues. Germline-derived CDR1 and CDR2 are SEHNR and FQNEAQ (reference sequence). CDR3 sequence (DNA): TGTGCCAGCAGCTCACTCCCGGGACTAGCGCCTAGGGGGGCAGATACGCAGTATTTT. Its translation: CASSSLPGLAPRGADTQYF.

In regard to this clone: The same CDR3 arises from other DNA sequences in this sample as well. The gene calls are TRBV18 and TRBJ1-1, with 10 bases fitting TRBD1. The CDR3 runs 12 residues. Germline CDR1 is KGHSH and CDR2 is LQKENI. The V segment lost 3 bases and the J segment 8 bases; nucleotides outside the gene matches: 0. For the CDR3, the DNA is TGTGCCAGCTCACCGGGACAGGGGGAAGCTTTCTTT. Protein sequence: CASSPGQGEAFF.

V gene TRBV29-1 combines with J gene TRBJ1-3, with D possibly matching TRBD1 (6 bases). Germline V lookup: CDR1 SQVTM, CDR2 ANQGSEA. V dropped 7 bases and J dropped 4 bases, with 14 bases sitting between them. The CDR3 extends over 13 amino acids. CDR3 nucleotides: TGCAGCGCCTCCGCAGGGGCCGGAAACACCATATATTTT. It codes for CSASAGAGNTIYF.

The V and J genes are TRBV3-1 (or the pseudogene TRBV3-2) and TRBJ1-2, with TRBD1 identical over 11 bases. J lost 7 bases, V lost 1 base, and 5 bases had no gene match. The germline gives CDR1 LGHDT, CDR2 YNNKEL (reference sequence). The CDR3 has 15 residues. The CDR3 loop reads CASSQGTGGAFGYTF. CDR3 nucleotides: TGTGCCAGCAGCCAAGGGACAGGGGGCGCCTTTGGCTACACCTTC.